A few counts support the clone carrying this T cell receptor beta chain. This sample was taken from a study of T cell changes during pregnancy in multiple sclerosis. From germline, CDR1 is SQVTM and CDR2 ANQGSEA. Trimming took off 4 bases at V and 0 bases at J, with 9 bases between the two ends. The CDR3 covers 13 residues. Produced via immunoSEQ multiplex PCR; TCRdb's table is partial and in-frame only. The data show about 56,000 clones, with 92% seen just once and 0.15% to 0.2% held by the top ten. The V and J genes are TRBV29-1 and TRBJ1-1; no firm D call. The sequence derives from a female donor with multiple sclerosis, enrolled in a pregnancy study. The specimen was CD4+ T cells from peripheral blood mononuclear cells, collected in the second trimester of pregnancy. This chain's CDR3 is CSVAKELNTEAFF. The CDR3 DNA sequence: TGCAGCGTTGCAAAGGAGTTGAACACTGAAGCTTTCTTT.